Described below is a single TCR beta chain sequence and its context. A read error may be the cause here, since a much bigger clone is one base away. Because the CDR3 is missing its conserved closing phenylalanine or tryptophan, this is likely a read error. Clinicians diagnosed patients from clinical symptoms, serum thyroxine and TRAb, thyroid ultrasound and orbital computed tomography. The source of the sample is a study of T cells in Graves' hyperthyroidism and ophthalmopathy. The TCR beta CDR3 regions underwent amplification using RNA transcripts as the source. When the TCR CDR3 underwent first-round RT-PCR, the HTBI primer set was used. MiXCR was run by TCRdb on the multiplex PCR reads, yielding one entry per CDR3 protein. The sample has approximately 480,000 distinct CDR3 sequences; 20% are singletons. V was clipped by 5 bases and J by 4 bases; unmatched bases: 13. CDR3 length equals 15 residues. Germline CDR1 and CDR2: GTSNPN and SVGIG (reference sequence).

The J gene is TRBJ2-7, the V gene TRBV30, with 8 bases that match TRBD1. The source material was blood. The source is a man between 18 and 35 years old with Graves' hyperthyroidism. The CDR3 DNA sequence: TGTGCCTGGGAAAAGGGGCAGGGGGCCTTGTACGAGCAGTACTCC. Translated, it gives CAWEKGQGALYEQYS.